This T cell receptor beta chain originates from a study of post-analysis software for immune sequencing data. General observations from the study: Elevated frequency relative to controls characterized roughly 5 TRBV segments in patients, TRBV5-6, TRBV5-1 and TRBV20-1 among them.

Researchers reported that TCR beta cDNA libraries carried unique molecular identifiers. TCRdb re-called the PCR reads with MiXCR, one entry per CDR3 protein. The sample holds about 820,000 distinct CDR3 sequences, roughly 58% seen once. Germline CDR1 is ENHRY and CDR2 is SYGVKD. The CDR3 has 14 residues. V was cut by 3 bases and J by 5 bases, with 11 bases left in between. Comment on this clonotype: Antigen unknown.

This TCR was recovered from a girl aged 10 to 17 with multiple sclerosis. V is TRBV10-3 and J is TRBJ1-5; D ambiguous. Material: blood. CDR3 amino acids: CAISDPIGDQPQHF. The CDR3 nucleotides read TGTGCCATCAGTGACCCGATCGGGGATCAGCCCCAGCATTTT.